This T cell receptor (beta chain) was observed in a study of OX40 agonist ivuxolimab in advanced cancers. Study background: Given to patients was ivuxolimab, an agonistic anti-OX40 (CD134) antibody.

V was clipped by 6 bases and J by 0 bases; unmatched bases: 5. Germline V gene lookup returns CDR1 PRHDT and CDR2 FYEKMQ (reference sequence). The CDR3 runs to 15 residues. Sequenced by immunoSEQ multiplex PCR; TCRdb stores in-frame clones only, minus some. This repertoire shows tens of thousands of clones, approximately 90% found once; its top ten account for around 9.3%. The sequencing used CD4+ or CD8+ T cells sorted from blood, collected in a trial of the OX40 agonist ivuxolimab. This sequence joins TRBV13 and TRBJ2-7; the match to TRBD2 covers 10 bases. The TCR comes from an adult with an advanced solid tumor such as melanoma, head and neck, liver or kidney cancer. The CDR3 here is CASSPGTSDSYEQYF. CDR3 DNA sequence: TGTGCCAGCAGTCCCGGGACTAGCGACTCCTACGAGCAGTACTTC.